This is a list of T cell receptor beta chains from one sample in a study of cytomegalovirus exposure and HLA in healthy donors. Clones were sequenced by immunoSEQ multiplex PCR, and TCRdb holds only the in-frame ones, with some missing. This sample has 200,000 or so clones; roughly 84% occur once, and the top ten carry more than 6.5%. Sequenced material: PBMCs. All receptors derive from a man aged 18 to 29 in good health and CMV-seropositive. Both conserved end residues are part of each CDR3. Each record gives: clone size, D gene, V gene, J gene, CDR3 protein, CDR3 DNA. The D gene is left open where the match is weak. A row's size may be missing; if present it is once, few, many or a size class.

size: .; D: .; V: TRBV28; J: TRBJ2-2; CDR3: CASSPAARQGNTGELFF; DNA: TGTGCCAGCAGTCCTGCCGCACGGCAGGGGAACACCGGGGAGCTGTTTTTT
size: .; D: .; V: TRBV5-1; J: TRBJ1-1; CDR3: CASSLQGSGNTEAFF; DNA: TGCGCCAGCAGCCTACAGGGTTCGGGGAACACTGAAGCTTTCTTT
size: .; D: TRBD2; V: TRBV7-3; J: TRBJ2-1; CDR3: CASSSQPSGKPNEQFF; DNA: TGTGCCAGCAGCTCCCAGCCTAGCGGCAAACCCAATGAGCAGTTCTTC
size: .; D: .; V: TRBV7-9; J: TRBJ2-7; CDR3: CASSPTRQAHYEQYF; DNA: TGTGCCAGCAGCCCAACCCGACAGGCCCACTACGAGCAGTACTTC
size: .; D: .; V: TRBV25-1; J: TRBJ2-7; CDR3: CASSELGQDSYEQYF; DNA: TGTGCCAGCAGTGAATTGGGGCAGGACTCCTACGAGCAGTACTTC
size: .; D: .; V: TRBV29-1; J: TRBJ2-2; CDR3: CSGLRGVVRTGELFF; DNA: TGCAGCGGACTCAGGGGGGTAGTTAGGACCGGGGAGCTGTTTTTT
size: .; D: TRBD2; V: TRBV7-2; J: TRBJ2-7; CDR3: CASSLGGGTSGYEQYF; DNA: TGTGCCAGCAGCTTAGGAGGAGGGACTAGCGGCTACGAGCAGTACTTC
size: .; D: .; V: TRBV5-1; J: TRBJ1-2; CDR3: CASSLSTGNGYTF; DNA: TGCGCCAGCAGCTTGTCTACAGGGAATGGCTACACCTTC
size: .; D: TRBD2; V: TRBV11-3; J: TRBJ2-1; CDR3: CASSFDRMGIASGRNNEQFF; DNA: TGTGCCAGCAGCTTCGACAGGATGGGGATCGCTAGCGGGAGGAACAATGAGCAGTTCTTC
size: .; D: .; V: TRBV28; J: TRBJ2-1; CDR3: CASSFSGGYNEQFF; DNA: TGTGCCAGCAGTTTTTCCGGCGGATACAATGAGCAGTTCTTC
size: .; D: TRBD1; V: TRBV25-1; J: TRBJ2-5; CDR3: CASSGDRGQETQYF; DNA: TGTGCCAGCAGCGGAGACAGGGGGCAAGAGACCCAGTACTTC
size: .; D: .; V: TRBV30; J: TRBJ1-3; CDR3: CAWSPSGGGYSGNTIYF; DNA: TGTGCCTGGAGTCCCAGCGGAGGAGGATACTCTGGAAACACCATATATTTT
size: .; D: .; V: TRBV7-9; J: TRBJ2-7; CDR3: CASSDNQGRKQYF; DNA: TGTGCCAGCAGCGACAACCAGGGAAGGAAACAGTACTTC
size: .; D: .; V: TRBV7-6; J: TRBJ1-5; CDR3: CASSPSGVDQPQHF; DNA: TGTGCCAGCAGCCCCAGCGGGGTGGATCAGCCCCAGCATTTT
size: .; D: TRBD2; V: TRBV27; J: TRBJ2-1; CDR3: CASSPGVGTSGFSYNEQFF; DNA: TGTGCCAGCAGTCCCGGTGTGGGGACTAGCGGGTTCTCCTACAATGAGCAGTTCTTC
size: .; D: .; V: TRBV4-3; J: TRBJ2-1; CDR3: CASSRSLKGAAEQFF; DNA: TGCGCCAGCAGCCGAAGTTTAAAAGGGGCGGCTGAGCAGTTCTTC
size: few; D: .; V: TRBV6-4; J: TRBJ2-3; CDR3: CASSGADSTDTQYF; DNA: TGTGCCAGCAGTGGAGCGGATAGCACAGATACGCAGTATTTT
size: .; D: .; V: TRBV5-6; J: TRBJ2-3; CDR3: CASSSSGTDTQYF; DNA: TGTGCCAGCAGCAGTAGCGGCACAGATACGCAGTATTTT
size: .; D: .; V: TRBV2; J: TRBJ2-2; CDR3: CASTFRGRGGELFF; DNA: TGTGCCAGCACGTTCAGGGGCCGAGGGGGGGAGCTGTTTTTT
size: .; D: TRBD2; V: TRBV27; J: TRBJ2-1; CDR3: CASSLLTGTSANEQFF; DNA: TGTGCCAGCAGTTTATTAACCGGGACTAGCGCCAATGAGCAGTTCTTC
size: .; D: TRBD1; V: TRBV27; J: TRBJ1-5; CDR3: CASSPGQGLTIGPQHF; DNA: TGTGCCAGCAGTCCAGGACAGGGTTTAACGATCGGGCCCCAGCATTTT
size: .; D: TRBD2; V: TRBV10-3; J: TRBJ2-2; CDR3: CAISESGGRAGELFF; DNA: TGTGCCATCAGTGAGTCCGGCGGGAGGGCCGGGGAGCTGTTTTTT
size: .; D: TRBD2; V: TRBV9; J: TRBJ2-5; CDR3: CASSVRSSGRLETQYF; DNA: TGTGCCAGCAGCGTTCGGTCTAGCGGGAGGTTGGAGACCCAGTACTTC
size: .; D: .; V: TRBV11-2; J: TRBJ1-4; CDR3: CASSSQGGLVLGEKLFF; DNA: TGTGCCAGCAGCTCCCAAGGGGGTCTGGTCTTGGGTGAAAAACTGTTTTTT
size: .; D: TRBD2; V: TRBV30; J: TRBJ2-7; CDR3: CAWSGLAGGEQYF; DNA: TGTGCCTGGAGTGGGCTAGCGGGAGGCGAGCAGTACTTC
size: .; D: .; V: TRBV27; J: TRBJ2-2; CDR3: CASSLEFGASTGELFF; DNA: TGTGCCAGCAGCCTGGAGTTTGGGGCTTCCACCGGGGAGCTGTTTTTT
size: once; D: .; V: TRBV28; J: TRBJ2-1; CDR3: CASTPKRGRPNEQFF; DNA: TGTGCCAGCACCCCTAAAAGAGGGCGACCCAATGAGCAGTTCTTC
size: once; D: TRBD2; V: TRBV30; J: TRBJ2-1; CDR3: CAWSVPSLAGATYNEQFF; DNA: TGTGCCTGGAGTGTCCCGTCCTTAGCGGGAGCGACCTACAATGAGCAGTTCTTC
size: .; D: TRBD2; V: TRBV9; J: TRBJ2-5; CDR3: CASSVGTAGGSQETQYF; DNA: TGTGCCAGCAGCGTAGGCACCGCGGGAGGTTCCCAAGAGACCCAGTACTTC
size: .; D: TRBD1; V: TRBV19; J: TRBJ2-3; CDR3: CASSITVWTGGVRERSTDTQYF; DNA: TGTGCCAGTAGTATAACAGTCTGGACAGGGGGGGTGCGGGAAAGATCCACAGATACGCAGTATTTT
size: .; D: TRBD2; V: TRBV7-7; J: TRBJ2-3; CDR3: CASSQGLAEGDTQYF; DNA: TGTGCCAGCAGCCAGGGACTAGCGGAAGGAGATACGCAGTATTTT
size: .; D: .; V: TRBV27; J: TRBJ2-7; CDR3: CASSLYGASYEQYF; DNA: TGTGCCAGCAGTTTATATGGAGCCTCCTACGAGCAGTACTTC
size: once; D: .; V: TRBV11-3; J: TRBJ2-7; CDR3: CASSLAGDGIYEQYF; DNA: TGTGCCAGCAGCTTAGCGGGAGACGGAATCTACGAGCAGTACTTC
size: few; D: TRBD1; V: TRBV7-9; J: TRBJ2-7; CDR3: CASSLVGGSNEQYF; DNA: TGTGCCAGCAGCTTAGTAGGGGGCTCCAACGAGCAGTACTTC
size: .; D: .; V: TRBV30; J: TRBJ1-2; CDR3: CAWSGGSYGYTF; DNA: TGTGCCTGGAGCGGGGGATCCTATGGCTACACCTTC